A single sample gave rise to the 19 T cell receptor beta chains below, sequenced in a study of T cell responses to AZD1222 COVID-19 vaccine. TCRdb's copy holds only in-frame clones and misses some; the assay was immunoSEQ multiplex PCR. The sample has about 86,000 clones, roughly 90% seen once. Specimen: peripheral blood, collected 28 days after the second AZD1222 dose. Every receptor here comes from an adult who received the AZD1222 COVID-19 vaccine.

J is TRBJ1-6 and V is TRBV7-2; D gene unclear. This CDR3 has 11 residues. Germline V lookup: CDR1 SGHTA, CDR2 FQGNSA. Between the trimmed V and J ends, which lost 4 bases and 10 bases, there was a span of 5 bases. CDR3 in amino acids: CASSSGSPLHF. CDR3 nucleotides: TGTGCCAGCAGCTCGGGGTCACCCCTCCACTTT.

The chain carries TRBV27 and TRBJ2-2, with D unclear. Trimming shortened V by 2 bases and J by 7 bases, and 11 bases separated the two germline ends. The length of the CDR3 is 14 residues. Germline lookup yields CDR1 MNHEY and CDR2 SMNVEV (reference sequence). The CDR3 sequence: CASSLTQIGGELFF. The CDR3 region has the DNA TGTGCCAGCAGTTTAACCCAGATTGGCGGGGAGCTGTTTTTT.

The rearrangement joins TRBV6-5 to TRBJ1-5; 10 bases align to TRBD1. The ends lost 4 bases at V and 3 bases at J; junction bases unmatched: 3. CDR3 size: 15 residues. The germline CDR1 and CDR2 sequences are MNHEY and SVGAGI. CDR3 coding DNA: TGTGCCAGCAGTTCGACAGGGGGCACCAATCAGCCCCAGCATTTT. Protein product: CASSSTGGTNQPQHF.

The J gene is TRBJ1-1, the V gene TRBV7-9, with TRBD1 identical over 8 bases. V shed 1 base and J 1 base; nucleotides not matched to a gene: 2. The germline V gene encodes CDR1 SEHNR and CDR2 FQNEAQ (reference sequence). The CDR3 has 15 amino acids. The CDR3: CASSLGGTGNTEAFF. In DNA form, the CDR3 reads TGTGCCAGCAGCTTAGGTGGGACAGGGAACACTGAAGCTTTCTTT.

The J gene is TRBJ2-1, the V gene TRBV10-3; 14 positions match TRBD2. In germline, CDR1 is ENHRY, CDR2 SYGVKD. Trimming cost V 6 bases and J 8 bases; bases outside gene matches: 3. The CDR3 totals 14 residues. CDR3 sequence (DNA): TGTGCCATCAGATCGACTAGCGGGGGGGATGAGCAGTTCTTC. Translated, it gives CAIRSTSGGDEQFF.

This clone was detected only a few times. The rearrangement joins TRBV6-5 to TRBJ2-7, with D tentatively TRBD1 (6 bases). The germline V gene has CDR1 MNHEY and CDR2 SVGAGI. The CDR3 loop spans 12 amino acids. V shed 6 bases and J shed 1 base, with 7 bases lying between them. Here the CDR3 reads CASRQGSYEQYF. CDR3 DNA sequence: TGTGCCAGCAGACAGGGTTCCTACGAGCAGTACTTC.

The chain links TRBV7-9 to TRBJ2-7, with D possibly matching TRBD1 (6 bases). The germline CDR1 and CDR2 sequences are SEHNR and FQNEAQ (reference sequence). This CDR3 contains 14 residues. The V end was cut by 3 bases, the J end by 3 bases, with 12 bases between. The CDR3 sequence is CASSFGQGFYEQYF. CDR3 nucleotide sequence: TGTGCCAGCAGCTTTGGGCAGGGGTTCTACGAGCAGTACTTC.

CDR3 sequence reads: CASSQDPGLLAKNIQYF. CDR3 nucleotide sequence: TGTGCCAGCAGCCAAGATCCGGGACTTTTAGCCAAAAACATTCAGTACTTC. The chain links TRBV3-1 (or the pseudogene TRBV3-2) to TRBJ2-4, with D possibly being TRBD2 (6 bases). CDR1 LGHDT and CDR2 YNNKEL come from the germline V gene (reference sequence). Deletions cut 0 bases from V and 0 bases from J, with 12 bases between. The CDR3 runs to 17 residues.

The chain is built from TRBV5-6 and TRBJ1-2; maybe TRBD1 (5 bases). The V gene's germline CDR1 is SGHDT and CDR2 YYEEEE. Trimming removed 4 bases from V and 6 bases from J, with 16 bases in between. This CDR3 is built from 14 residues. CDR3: CASSGADLGNGYTF. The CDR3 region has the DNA TGTGCCAGCAGCGGGGCGGACCTGGGAAATGGCTACACCTTC.

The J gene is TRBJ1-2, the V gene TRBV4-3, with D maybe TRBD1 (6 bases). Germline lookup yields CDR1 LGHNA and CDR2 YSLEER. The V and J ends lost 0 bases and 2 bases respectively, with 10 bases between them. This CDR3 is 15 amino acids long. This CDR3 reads CASSQDPGTNYGYTF. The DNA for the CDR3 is TGCGCCAGCAGCCAAGATCCAGGGACAAACTATGGCTACACCTTC.

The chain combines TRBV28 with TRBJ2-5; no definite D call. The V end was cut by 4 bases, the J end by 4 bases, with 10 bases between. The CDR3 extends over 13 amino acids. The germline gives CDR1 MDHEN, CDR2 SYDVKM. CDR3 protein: CASSSPSVETQYF. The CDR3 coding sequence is TGTGCCAGCAGTTCCCCGTCAGTAGAGACCCAGTACTTC.

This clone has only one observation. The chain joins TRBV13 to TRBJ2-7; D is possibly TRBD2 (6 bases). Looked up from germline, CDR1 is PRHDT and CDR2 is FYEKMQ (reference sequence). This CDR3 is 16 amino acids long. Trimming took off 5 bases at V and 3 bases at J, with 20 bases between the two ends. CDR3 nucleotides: TGTGCCAGCAGCACCCGGGACGGCGGGACGATCTACGAGCAGTACGTC. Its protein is CASSTRDGGTIYEQYV.

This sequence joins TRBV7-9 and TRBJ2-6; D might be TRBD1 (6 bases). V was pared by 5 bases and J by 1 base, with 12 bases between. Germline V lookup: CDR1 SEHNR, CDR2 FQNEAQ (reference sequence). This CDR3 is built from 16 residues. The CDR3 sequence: CASSLTDRSGANVLTF. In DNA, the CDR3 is TGTGCCAGCAGCCTCACGGACAGATCTGGGGCCAACGTCCTGACTTTC.

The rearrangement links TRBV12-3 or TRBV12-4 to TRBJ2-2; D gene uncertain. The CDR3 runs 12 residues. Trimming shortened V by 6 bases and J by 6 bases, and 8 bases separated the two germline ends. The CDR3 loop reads CASRGWAGELFF. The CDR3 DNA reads TGTGCCAGCAGGGGTTGGGCCGGGGAGCTGTTTTTT.

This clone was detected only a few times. CDR3 nucleotide sequence: TGTGCCAGTCAAGCACTAGCAACCGGGGAGCTGTTTTTT. It encodes CASQALATGELFF. V is TRBV19 and J is TRBJ2-2; TRBD2 might be the D (6 bases). CDR3 length: 13 residues. Germline loops: CDR1 LNHDA, CDR2 SQIVND (reference sequence). The V and J ends lost 8 bases and 5 bases respectively, with 12 bases between them.

CDR3 loop: CASSQSPGRGTHNSPLHF. The CDR3 DNA follows: TGCGCCAGCAGTCAATCTCCTGGCAGGGGGACGCATAATTCACCCCTCCACTTT. The chain carries TRBV23-1 and TRBJ1-6, with 7 bases lining up with TRBD1. TRBV23-1 is placed among ORFs of uncertain function. The length of the CDR3 is 18 residues. The trim removed 0 bases at V and 5 bases at J, leaving 10 bases unmatched.

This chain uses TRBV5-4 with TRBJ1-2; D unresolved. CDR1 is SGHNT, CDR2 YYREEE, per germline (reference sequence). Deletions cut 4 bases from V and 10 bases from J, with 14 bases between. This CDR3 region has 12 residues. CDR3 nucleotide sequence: TGTGCCAGCAGCCAGGAAGCTTGGGCCTACACCTTC. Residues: CASSQEAWAYTF.

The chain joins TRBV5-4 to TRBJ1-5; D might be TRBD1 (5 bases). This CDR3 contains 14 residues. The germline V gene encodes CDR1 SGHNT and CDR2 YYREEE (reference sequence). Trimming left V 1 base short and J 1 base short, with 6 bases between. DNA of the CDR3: TGTGCCAGCAGCTTGTCAGGGAGCAATCAGCCCCAGCATTTT. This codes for CASSLSGSNQPQHF.

The CDR3 DNA reads as TGCGCCAGCAGCCAAGGGGCGGGTAGCTCCTACAATGAGCAGTTCTTC. Protein product: CASSQGAGSSYNEQFF. This sequence joins TRBV4-3 and TRBJ2-1; weak D call: TRBD2 (5 bases). Germline V gene lookup returns CDR1 LGHNA and CDR2 YSLEER. The CDR3 loop spans 16 amino acids. V lost 1 base and J 0 bases, leaving 10 bases between the germline ends.